This T cell receptor beta chain came from a study of T-cell memory formation after mild COVID-19. Whole-study context: TCR clusters were largely donor specific.

MiXCR, applied by TCRdb to the 5' RACE reads, yields one record per CDR3 protein. The table lists approximately 89,000 distinct CDR3 sequences, over 10% of them singletons. The specimen was PBMCs or a T cell subset sorted from them (not recorded which). This receptor was taken from a man younger than 35 who had mild COVID-19 (a few samples of this study predate the infection). Cell type and time point are not known.

Written as DNA, the CDR3 is TGCGCCAGCAGCTCGCCGCATAGCGGGGGGCTAAACAATGAGCAGTTCTTC. Translated, it gives CASSSPHSGGLNNEQFF. V is TRBV5-1 and J is TRBJ2-1; 10 nucleotides match TRBD2. The CDR3 is 17 amino acids. Germline values: CDR1 SGHRS, CDR2 YFSETQ. Trimming cost V 3 bases and J 5 bases; bases outside gene matches: 11.